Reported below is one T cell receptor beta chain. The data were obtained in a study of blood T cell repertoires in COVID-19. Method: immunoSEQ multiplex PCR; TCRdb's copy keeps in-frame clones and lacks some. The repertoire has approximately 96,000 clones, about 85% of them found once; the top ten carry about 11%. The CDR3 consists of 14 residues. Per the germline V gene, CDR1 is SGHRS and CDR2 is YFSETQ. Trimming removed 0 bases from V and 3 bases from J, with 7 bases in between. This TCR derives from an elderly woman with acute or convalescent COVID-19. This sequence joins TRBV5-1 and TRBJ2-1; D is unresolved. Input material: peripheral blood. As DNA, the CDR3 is TGCGCCAGCAGCTTGGGGTCAGGCTACAATGAGCAGTTCTTC. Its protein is CASSLGSGYNEQFF.